Listed below are T cell receptor beta chains from one sample, sequenced in a study of blood T cell repertoires in COVID-19. TCRdb's table, derived via immunoSEQ multiplex PCR, lists solely in-frame clones and lacks some. The repertoire holds hundreds of thousands of clones, with approximately 80% as singletons. Sample: PBMCs or T cells enriched from blood (not recorded which). The receptors here all came from a man aged 35 to 55 who had been exposed to COVID-19. Both conserved end residues are part of each CDR3. D genes are given only for firm matches. Where a row states a size, it is once, few, many or the class of an expanded clone; other rows omit it.

size	V	D	J	CDR3	DNA
.	TRBV4-1	.	TRBJ1-2	CASSQGAIYGYTF	TGCGCCAGCAGCCAAGGTGCGATATATGGCTACACCTTC
.	TRBV2	.	TRBJ1-6	CASTLQGNSPLHF	TGTGCCAGCACGCTACAGGGTAATTCACCCCTCCACTTT
.	TRBV11-2	TRBD2	TRBJ2-7	CASSLVTSGNSYEQYF	TGTGCCAGCAGCTTAGTTACTAGCGGGAACAGCTACGAGCAGTACTTC
.	TRBV29-1	.	TRBJ2-1	CSVGLGRGVRNEQFF	TGCAGCGTAGGCCTCGGCAGGGGCGTCCGCAATGAGCAGTTCTTC
.	TRBV4-1	.	TRBJ1-5	CATSRLYSNQPQHF	TGCGCCACCAGCCGACTGTATAGCAATCAGCCCCAGCATTTT
.	TRBV19	TRBD1	TRBJ1-6	CASRGQGASPLHF	TGTGCCAGTAGGGGACAGGGGGCTTCACCCCTCCACTTT
.	TRBV6-1	TRBD1	TRBJ2-2	CASPTGTGFGELFF	TGTGCCAGCCCAACCGGGACAGGGTTCGGGGAGCTGTTTTTT
once	TRBV6-6	TRBD2	TRBJ2-3	CASRFGLAGESDTQYF	TGTGCCAGCAGGTTCGGACTAGCGGGAGAATCAGATACGCAGTATTTT
.	TRBV5-5	.	TRBJ2-5	CASKGGGEETQYF	TGTGCCAGCAAGGGGGGGGGCGAAGAGACCCAGTACTTC
.	TRBV5-1	TRBD1	TRBJ2-5	CASSLESQGYRETQYF	TGCGCCAGCAGCTTGGAATCACAGGGGTATAGGGAGACCCAGTACTTC
.	TRBV20-1	.	TRBJ1-4	CSARRSEKLFF	TGCAGTGCTAGGCGGAGCGAAAAACTGTTTTTT
.	TRBV7-2	.	TRBJ1-6	CASSLNGGGNSPLHF	TGTGCCAGCAGCTTAAACGGGGGTGGGAATTCACCCCTCCACTTT
.	TRBV29-1	TRBD2	TRBJ2-7	CSAQTSGYEQYF	TGCAGCGCCCAGACTAGCGGCTACGAGCAGTACTTC
.	TRBV7-9	TRBD2	TRBJ2-7	CASSSYPTTPSGSRNEQYF	TGTGCCAGCAGCTCTTATCCTACCACTCCTAGCGGGAGTAGGAACGAGCAGTACTTC
.	TRBV5-1	TRBD2	TRBJ2-1	CASSLTSGGGEQFF	TGCGCCAGCAGCTTGACTAGCGGAGGCGGTGAGCAGTTCTTC
.	TRBV9	TRBD2	TRBJ2-3	CASSVVGTSGSFETDTQYF	TGTGCCAGCAGCGTAGTAGGGACTAGCGGGAGTTTTGAGACAGATACGCAGTATTTT
.	TRBV28	TRBD1	TRBJ1-2	CASSLAGTGVYGYTF	TGTGCCAGCAGTCTCGCCGGGACAGGGGTCTATGGCTACACCTTC
.	TRBV19	TRBD1	TRBJ2-5	CASSPTGVQETQYF	TGTGCCAGTAGCCCGACAGGGGTTCAAGAGACCCAGTACTTC
once	TRBV3-1/TRBV3-2	.	TRBJ2-1	CASSQDRYNEQFF	TGTGCCAGCAGTCAAGATAGATACAATGAGCAGTTCTTC
.	TRBV10-1	.	TRBJ1-1	CASSDPDKAEAFF	TGCGCCAGCAGTGACCCGGACAAGGCCGAAGCTTTCTTT
few	TRBV20-1	.	TRBJ2-1	CSASFNEQFF	TGCAGTGCTAGCTTCAATGAGCAGTTCTTC
.	TRBV12-5	TRBD1	TRBJ2-1	CASGSMTGSSSSYNEQFF	TGTGCTAGTGGTTCGATGACAGGGTCGTCAAGCTCCTACAATGAGCAGTTCTTC
once	TRBV24-1	.	TRBJ2-4	CATSDSQDIQYF	TGTGCCACCAGTGATTCTCAGGACATTCAGTACTTC
.	TRBV4-1	.	TRBJ1-1	CASSQDMYRVNSEAFF	TGCGCCAGCAGCCAAGATATGTACAGGGTCAACTCCGAAGCTTTCTTT
.	TRBV5-8	.	TRBJ1-5	CASSLATPGGNQPQHF	TGTGCCAGCAGCTTGGCTACCCCGGGGGGAAATCAGCCCCAGCATTTT
.	TRBV2	.	TRBJ2-3	CASMRVTDTQYF	TGTGCCAGCATGAGGGTCACAGATACGCAGTATTTT
few	TRBV7-7	.	TRBJ2-5	CASSAGGTQYF	TGTGCTAGCAGCGCAGGAGGGACCCAGTACTTC
.	TRBV2	TRBD1	TRBJ1-1	CASGRRQGGTEAFF	TGTGCCAGCGGGCGTCGACAGGGGGGTACTGAAGCTTTCTTT
once	TRBV30	TRBD1	TRBJ1-5	CAWRNRGSLGQPQHF	TGTGCCTGGAGAAACAGGGGGAGCTTGGGTCAGCCCCAGCATTTT
few	TRBV9	.	TRBJ2-3	CASGVAFDTQYF	TGTGCCAGCGGTGTGGCCTTCGATACGCAGTATTTT
.	TRBV3-1/TRBV3-2	TRBD2	TRBJ2-3	CASSQGLAGTDTQYF	TGTGCCAGCAGCCAAGGGCTAGCGGGCACAGATACGCAGTATTTT
.	TRBV5-1	TRBD2	TRBJ2-2	CASSQRTSRTGELFF	TGCGCCAGCAGCCAACGGACTAGTCGGACCGGGGAGCTGTTTTTT
.	TRBV10-3	.	TRBJ1-2	CAISESGTYGYTF	TGTGCCATCAGTGAATCGGGAACCTATGGCTACACCTTC
.	TRBV19	.	TRBJ2-7	CASSISLQGYEQYF	TGTGCCAGTAGTATTTCCCTCCAGGGTTACGAGCAGTACTTC
few	TRBV19	.	TRBJ1-5	CASTSENYQPQHF	TGTGCCAGTACCTCGGAGAATTATCAGCCCCAGCATTTT
.	TRBV18	.	TRBJ2-7	CASSPEGDGGYGEQYF	TGTGCCAGCTCACCCGAAGGCGACGGGGGATACGGCGAGCAGTACTTC
.	TRBV30	TRBD1	TRBJ1-1	CACVQGAKRNTEAFF	TGTGCCTGTGTACAGGGGGCCAAGAGAAACACTGAAGCTTTCTTT
once	TRBV28	.	TRBJ1-2	CASSLSGGNNYGYTF	TGTGCCAGCAGTTTAAGCGGGGGGAATAACTATGGCTACACCTTC
.	TRBV29-1	.	TRBJ2-7	CSVGLVKPHEQYF	TGCAGCGTTGGACTAGTTAAGCCCCACGAGCAGTACTTC
.	TRBV5-1	.	TRBJ2-7	CASSVSTDTYEQYF	TGCGCCAGCAGTGTGTCGACAGATACCTACGAGCAGTACTTC
.	TRBV19	.	TRBJ1-2	CASRPDRNFYGYTF	TGTGCCAGTAGGCCAGACAGGAACTTCTATGGCTACACCTTC
.	TRBV11-3	.	TRBJ2-7	CASSLDLVQYF	TGTGCCAGCAGCTTAGATTTAGTTCAGTACTTC
.	TRBV30	.	TRBJ1-2	CAWSVRRNYTF	TGTGCCTGGAGTGTACGGAGGAACTACACCTTC
.	TRBV10-3	TRBD1	TRBJ2-7	CAIALDRGYEQYF	TGTGCCATCGCTTTGGACAGGGGCTACGAGCAGTACTTC
.	TRBV11-1	.	TRBJ2-1	CASNFSLGSYNEQFF	TGTGCCAGCAACTTTTCCCTAGGCTCATACAATGAGCAGTTCTTC
.	TRBV5-1	TRBD2	TRBJ2-1	CASSLLAGGGNEQFF	TGCGCCAGCAGCTTACTAGCGGGAGGTGGGAATGAGCAGTTCTTC
.	TRBV11-3	TRBD2	TRBJ2-1	CASSLDLTSGRAYNEQFF	TGTGCCAGCAGCTTAGATTTGACTAGCGGGAGGGCCTACAATGAGCAGTTCTTC
.	TRBV9	TRBD1	TRBJ1-4	CASSVGGDRVATNEKLFF	TGTGCCAGCAGCGTAGGGGGGGACAGGGTTGCAACTAATGAAAAACTGTTTTTT
.	TRBV19	TRBD1	TRBJ2-3	CASSLGTGKTDTQYF	TGTGCCAGTAGTTTAGGGACAGGGAAGACAGATACGCAGTATTTT
.	TRBV4-1	TRBD1	TRBJ2-3	CASRGPDRRSTDTQYF	TGCGCCAGCCGCGGCCCGGACAGGAGAAGCACAGATACGCAGTATTTT
.	TRBV3-1/TRBV3-2	TRBD2	TRBJ2-2	CASSPAAGEAGSGELFF	TGTGCCAGCAGCCCGGCGGCGGGAGAGGCTGGATCCGGGGAGCTGTTTTTT
.	TRBV29-1	.	TRBJ2-3	CSVEGARGNTQYF	TGCAGCGTTGAAGGGGCAAGGGGGAATACGCAGTATTTT